A single sample is the source of the 9 T cell receptor beta chains below, sequenced in a study of T cell responses to AZD1222 COVID-19 vaccine. Produced via immunoSEQ multiplex PCR; TCRdb's table is partial and in-frame only. Of 200,000 or so clones in the sample, about 94% were seen once. Sequenced here: peripheral blood, sampled on day 0 of AZD1222 vaccination. The receptors were gathered from an adult in good health.

V and J are TRBV5-4 and TRBJ2-3; tentative D call: TRBD1 (6 bases). The CDR3 loop spans 14 amino acids. Germline values: CDR1 SGHNT, CDR2 YYREEE (reference sequence). Trimming took off 0 bases at V and 5 bases at J, with 10 bases between the two ends. The CDR3 is CASSLAPGEDTQYF. CDR3 nucleotide sequence: TGTGCCAGCAGCTTGGCGCCAGGGGAAGATACGCAGTATTTT.

The V and J genes are TRBV28 and TRBJ2-2; D may be TRBD1 or TRBD2 (6 bases each). V gave up 6 bases and J gave up 0 bases, with 14 bases separating them. This CDR3 contains 16 residues. CDR1 is MDHEN, CDR2 SYDVKM, per germline. The CDR3 spells CASSGMGGANTGELFF. CDR3 nucleotide sequence: TGTGCCAGCAGCGGGATGGGGGGCGCGAACACCGGGGAGCTGTTTTTT.

The chain recombines TRBV2 with TRBJ2-4; tentative D call: TRBD1 (6 bases). The V gene lost 3 bases and the J gene lost 4 bases, with 10 bases spanning the gap. CDR1 is SNHLY and CDR2 is FYNNEI in the germline V gene. The CDR3 is made up of 14 amino acids. In DNA, the CDR3 is TGTGCCAGCAGTGAGGGTACAGGGAAAAACATTCAGTACTTC. Translating gives CASSEGTGKNIQYF.

This clone has more than one count but fewer than ten. The gene calls are TRBV6-5 and TRBJ2-7; TRBD2 might be the D (5 bases). Trimming removed 5 bases at V and 5 bases at J, with 13 bases between. There are 13 residues in the CDR3. CDR1 MNHEY and CDR2 SVGAGI come from the germline V gene. CDR3 DNA: TGTGCCAGCAGTCGGGCCGCGGGTAACGAGCAGTACTTC. Amino acids: CASSRAAGNEQYF.

The gene calls are TRBV21-1 and TRBJ2-3; TRBD2, the D gene given by the table, was not confirmed from the DNA. TRBV21-1 is described as a pseudogene. This CDR3 contains 16 residues. The DNA of the CDR3 is TGTGCCAGCACCAAGCGGGACTTTCACTCCACAGATACGCAGTATTTT. Residues: CASTKRDFHSTDTQYF.

This chain links TRBV29-1 with TRBJ1-5, with D unresolved. V lost 6 bases and J lost 1, with 16 bases in between. This CDR3 spans 15 amino acids. Germline CDR1 SQVTM, CDR2 ANQGSEA. The CDR3 reads CSVSLTRESNQPQHF. The CDR3 DNA sequence: TGCAGCGTCTCCTTGACTCGGGAGAGCAATCAGCCCCAGCATTTT.

For this clone: The sample carries other DNA sequences with the same CDR3. The rearrangement links TRBV20-1 to TRBJ2-7; D gene ambiguous. CDR1 and CDR2 from the germline V gene are DFQATT and SNEGSKA (reference sequence). Trimming shortened V by 6 bases and J by 1 base, and 4 bases separated the two germline ends. This CDR3 is 10 amino acids long. Here the CDR3 reads CSARSYEQYF. The CDR3 DNA follows: TGCAGTGCACGATCCTACGAGCAGTACTTC.

This clone has a handful of counts. The chain carries TRBV28 and TRBJ1-6; the match to TRBD1 covers 8 bases. The CDR3 is 15 amino acids. Per germline, CDR1 MDHEN and CDR2 SYDVKM. V shed 2 bases, J shed 13 bases, and the junction held 10 bases outside the gene matches. The CDR3 loop reads CASSLRDRPSGPLHF. The CDR3 coding sequence is TGTGCCAGCAGTTTAAGGGACAGGCCCTCTGGGCCCCTCCACTTT.

The chain joins TRBV24-1 to TRBJ2-3; a weak D match, TRBD2 (6 bases). Germline V gene data show CDR1 as KGHDR and CDR2 as SFDVKD. The CDR3 runs 13 residues. Trimming cost V 4 bases and J 6 bases, with 10 bases left between them. CDR3 loop: CATSEVGGDTQYF. In DNA, the CDR3 is TGTGCCACCAGTGAGGTCGGAGGGGATACGCAGTATTTT.